This TCR beta chain was captured by sequencing in a study of T cells after yellow fever vaccination. CDR3 length: 12 residues. Germline-derived CDR1 and CDR2 are KGHSH and LQKENI. V lost 8 bases, J lost 2 bases, and 10 bases lay in between. TCR cDNA was made by 5'RACE template switching, adding a universal primer site and UMIs. TCRdb called the 5' RACE reads again in MiXCR, with one record for every CDR3 protein. The sample holds some 110,000 distinct CDR3 sequences, about 7% seen once. There are many counts of this clonotype. This sequence joins TRBV18 and TRBJ2-7, with D possibly being TRBD1 or TRBD2 (5 bases each). The sequence was obtained from a man aged 18-30 years who received the YFV17D yellow fever vaccine. This specimen was CD4+ T cells sorted from PBMCs, taken 10 to 11 days after the first yellow fever vaccination. Here the CDR3 reads CASGTETYEQYF. In nucleotides, the CDR3 is TGTGCCAGCGGGACGGAGACCTACGAGCAGTACTTC.